This TCR beta chain is drawn from a study of graft-versus-host responses after intestinal transplantation. General study results and limits: Early post-transplant HvG declines were associated with peak circulating GvH clone levels.

V dropped 1 base and J dropped 4 bases, with 11 bases sitting between them. CDR1 is MGHRA, CDR2 YSYEKL, per germline. The CDR3 spans 15 residues. Method: immunoSEQ multiplex PCR; TCRdb's copy keeps in-frame clones and lacks some. The repertoire holds about 100,000 clones, roughly 90% seen once, with about 0.95% in the top ten. On this clone itself: Its antigen is not known.

This receptor was taken from a human donor who was the organ donor for an intestinal transplant. Source: unstimulated CD4+ T cells sorted from spleen or lymph node cells, taken before transplant. The chain is built from TRBV4-1 and TRBJ1-5; possible D gene TRBD1, 5 bases. The CDR3 nucleotides are TGCGCCAGCAGCCAAGCCACAGGAATAAATCAGCCCCAGCATTTT. This encodes CASSQATGINQPQHF.